These T cell receptor beta chains were read from a single sample in a study of T cells in localized non-small cell lung cancer. Libraries were prepared by immunoSEQ multiplex PCR; TCRdb keeps only in-frame clonotypes and omits some of them. The sample has approximately 30,000 clones, roughly nine tenths seen once. The input for sequencing was peripheral blood mononuclear cells, taken before any cancer treatment. Receptors were obtained from a man aged 40 to 70 with stage III lung adenocarcinoma. CDR3s include the opening cysteine and the closing phenylalanine or tryptophan. Fields, in order: V gene, J gene, clone size, CDR3 protein. Clone size appears in some rows only: once, few, many, or a class for an expanded clone.

v_gene: TRBV5-5
j_gene: TRBJ2-2
abundance: .
CDR3aa: CASSLVSGSNTGELFF

v_gene: TRBV5-1
j_gene: TRBJ2-4
abundance: .
CDR3aa: CASSQGLAQNIQYF

v_gene: TRBV5-8
j_gene: TRBJ2-1
abundance: once
CDR3aa: CASSLTANEQFF

v_gene: TRBV4-2
j_gene: TRBJ1-4
abundance: .
CDR3aa: CASSPDGRRDEKLFF

v_gene: TRBV7-3
j_gene: TRBJ1-6
abundance: once
CDR3aa: CASSLRWDSPLHF

v_gene: TRBV29-1
j_gene: TRBJ2-7
abundance: .
CDR3aa: CSVENRGTYEQYF

v_gene: TRBV7-9
j_gene: TRBJ2-7
abundance: .
CDR3aa: CASSLQSEQYF

v_gene: TRBV11-3
j_gene: TRBJ2-1
abundance: once
CDR3aa: CASSSQTGRAYNEQFF

v_gene: TRBV19
j_gene: TRBJ2-7
abundance: .
CDR3aa: CASSMVGLGSYEQYF

v_gene: TRBV14
j_gene: TRBJ2-3
abundance: .
CDR3aa: CASSQNGVTQYF

v_gene: TRBV5-1
j_gene: TRBJ1-3
abundance: .
CDR3aa: CASSAGGTGGVAIYF

v_gene: TRBV4-3
j_gene: TRBJ2-7
abundance: .
CDR3aa: CASSQARDYLYEQYF

v_gene: TRBV11-3
j_gene: .
abundance: .
CDR3aa: CASSPRNYEQYF

v_gene: TRBV7-3
j_gene: TRBJ2-5
abundance: few
CDR3aa: CASSRQPGGQETQYF

v_gene: TRBV19
j_gene: TRBJ2-5
abundance: once
CDR3aa: CASSTPGQGQETQYF

v_gene: TRBV10-2
j_gene: TRBJ1-1
abundance: .
CDR3aa: CASSDGENTEAFF

v_gene: TRBV4-1
j_gene: TRBJ1-2
abundance: .
CDR3aa: CASSPGQGAPLGGYTF

v_gene: TRBV9
j_gene: TRBJ2-5
abundance: .
CDR3aa: CASSVSGQETQYF

v_gene: TRBV28
j_gene: TRBJ2-7
abundance: .
CDR3aa: CASRPRGRFYEQYF

v_gene: TRBV19
j_gene: TRBJ2-2
abundance: few
CDR3aa: CASISGRTFTGELFF

v_gene: TRBV5-5
j_gene: TRBJ1-2
abundance: .
CDR3aa: CASSSLRDNYGYTF

v_gene: TRBV28
j_gene: TRBJ2-1
abundance: .
CDR3aa: CASIYSGGYNEQFF

v_gene: TRBV6-4
j_gene: TRBJ2-6
abundance: .
CDR3aa: CASRDSGANVLTF

v_gene: TRBV5-4
j_gene: TRBJ2-1
abundance: .
CDR3aa: CASSQGLESGNEQFF

v_gene: TRBV4-2
j_gene: TRBJ2-6
abundance: few
CDR3aa: CASSQEAGISGANVLTF

v_gene: TRBV14
j_gene: TRBJ2-1
abundance: .
CDR3aa: CASSQVSRLAGLNNEQFF

v_gene: TRBV11-2
j_gene: TRBJ2-5
abundance: .
CDR3aa: CASSLGGVQETQYF

v_gene: TRBV19
j_gene: TRBJ2-1
abundance: .
CDR3aa: CASSMKIGIEQFF

v_gene: TRBV5-4
j_gene: TRBJ2-3
abundance: .
CDR3aa: CASSLRTGSTDTQYF

v_gene: TRBV9
j_gene: TRBJ2-3
abundance: once
CDR3aa: CASSVNGRGARDTQYF